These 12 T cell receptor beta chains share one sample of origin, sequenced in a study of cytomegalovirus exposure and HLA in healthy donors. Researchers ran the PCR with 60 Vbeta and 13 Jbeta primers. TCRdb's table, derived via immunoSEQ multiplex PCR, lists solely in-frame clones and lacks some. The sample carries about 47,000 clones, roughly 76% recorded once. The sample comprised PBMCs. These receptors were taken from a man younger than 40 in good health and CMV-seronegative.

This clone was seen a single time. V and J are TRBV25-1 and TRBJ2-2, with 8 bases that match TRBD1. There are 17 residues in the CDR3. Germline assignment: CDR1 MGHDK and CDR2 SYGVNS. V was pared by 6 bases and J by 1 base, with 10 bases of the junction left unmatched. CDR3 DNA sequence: TGTGCCAGCAGCCGACCCTTAGGGACAGGGAACACCGGGGAGCTGTTTTTT. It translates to CASSRPLGTGNTGELFF.

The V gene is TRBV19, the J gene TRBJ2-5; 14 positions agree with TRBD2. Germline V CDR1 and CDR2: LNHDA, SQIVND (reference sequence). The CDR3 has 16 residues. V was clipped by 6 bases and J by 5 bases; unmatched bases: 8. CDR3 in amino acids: CASSRGLAGGGETQYF. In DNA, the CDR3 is TGTGCCAGTAGCCGAGGACTAGCGGGAGGCGGGGAGACCCAGTACTTC.

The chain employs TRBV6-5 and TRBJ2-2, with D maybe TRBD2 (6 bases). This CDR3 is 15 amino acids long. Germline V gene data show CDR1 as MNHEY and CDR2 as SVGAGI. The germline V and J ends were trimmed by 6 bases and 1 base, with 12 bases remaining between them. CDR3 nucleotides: TGTGCCAGCAGCCCCTCTAGCGAGAACACCGGGGAGCTGTTTTTT. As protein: CASSPSSENTGELFF.

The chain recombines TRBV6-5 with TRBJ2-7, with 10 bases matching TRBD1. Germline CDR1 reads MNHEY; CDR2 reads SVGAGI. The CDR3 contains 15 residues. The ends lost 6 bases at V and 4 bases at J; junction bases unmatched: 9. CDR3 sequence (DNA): TGTGCCAGCAGACGAGTGGGGACAGGGGATTACGAGCAGTACTTC. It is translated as CASRRVGTGDYEQYF.

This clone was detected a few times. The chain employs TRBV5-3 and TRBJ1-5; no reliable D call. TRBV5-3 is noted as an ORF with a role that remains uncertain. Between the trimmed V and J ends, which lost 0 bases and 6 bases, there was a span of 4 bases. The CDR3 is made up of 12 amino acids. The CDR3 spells CARSLAGQPQHF. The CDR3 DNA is TGTGCCAGAAGCTTGGCAGGTCAGCCCCAGCATTTT.

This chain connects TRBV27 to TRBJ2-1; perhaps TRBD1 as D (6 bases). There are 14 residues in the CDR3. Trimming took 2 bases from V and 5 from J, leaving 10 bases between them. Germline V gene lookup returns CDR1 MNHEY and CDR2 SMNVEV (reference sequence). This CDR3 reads CASSLIGGNNEQFF. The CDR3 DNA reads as TGTGCCAGCAGTTTAATTGGGGGCAACAATGAGCAGTTCTTC.

The CDR3 DNA reads TGTGCCAGCAGCCCGTTAGCCGGGACTAGATACAATGAGCAGTTCTTC. Translating it yields CASSPLAGTRYNEQFF. The chain carries TRBV7-9 and TRBJ2-1, with 8 bases identical to TRBD2. With V trimmed by 5 bases and J by 4 bases, 10 bases remained unmatched. This CDR3 has 16 residues. CDR1 and CDR2 (germline): SEHNR, FQNEAQ (reference sequence).

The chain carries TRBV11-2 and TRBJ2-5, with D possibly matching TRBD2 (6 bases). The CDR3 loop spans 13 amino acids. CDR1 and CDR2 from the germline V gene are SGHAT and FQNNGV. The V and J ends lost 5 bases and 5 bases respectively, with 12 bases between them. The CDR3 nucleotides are TGTGCCAGCAGCACCGGGACTCGGGAGACCCAGTACTTC. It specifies CASSTGTRETQYF.

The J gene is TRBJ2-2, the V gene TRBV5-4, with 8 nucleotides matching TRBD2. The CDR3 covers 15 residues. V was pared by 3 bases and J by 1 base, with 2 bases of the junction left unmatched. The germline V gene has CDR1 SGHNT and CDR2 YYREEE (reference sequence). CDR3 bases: TGTGCCAGCAGCTCGGGACTAGTGAACACCGGGGAGCTGTTTTTT. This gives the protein CASSSGLVNTGELFF.

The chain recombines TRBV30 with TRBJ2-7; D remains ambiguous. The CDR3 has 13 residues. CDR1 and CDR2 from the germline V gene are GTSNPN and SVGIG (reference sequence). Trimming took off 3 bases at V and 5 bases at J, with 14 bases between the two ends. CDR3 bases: TGTGCCTGGAGGACGGGTAATTGGGACGAGCAGTACTTC. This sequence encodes CAWRTGNWDEQYF.

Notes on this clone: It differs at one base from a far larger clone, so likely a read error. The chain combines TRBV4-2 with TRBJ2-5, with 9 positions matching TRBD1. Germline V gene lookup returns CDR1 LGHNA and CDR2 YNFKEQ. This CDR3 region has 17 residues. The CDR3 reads CGSSQGTGKGFGETQYF. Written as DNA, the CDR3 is TGTGGCAGCAGCCAAGGGACAGGGAAGGGGTTTGGAGAGACCCAGTACTTC.

CDR3 protein: CASSESRGQETQYF. The CDR3 nucleotides are TGTGCCAGCAGTGAATCCAGGGGCCAAGAGACCCAGTACTTC. This rearrangement joins TRBV25-1 to TRBJ2-5; possible D gene TRBD1, 6 bases. Germline V gene data show CDR1 as MGHDK and CDR2 as SYGVNS. There are 14 residues in the CDR3. The V end was cut by 1 base, the J end by 1 base, with 7 bases between.